This T cell receptor beta chain was obtained from a study of metastatic and nonmetastatic thyroid tumors (dated by TCRdb to the early 2020s). Background on the whole study: Repertoires from peripheral blood and from tumor or nodule tissue samples of malignant and benign thyroid patients were compared.

The paper's findings and limits, for the study overall: TCR beta diversity was reported as significantly higher in malignant tumors than in benign nodules, in both blood and tumor samples.

The library was prepared using PCR. The run used an Illumina HiSeq 4000. High-throughput sequencing was used to profile the TCR beta-chain CDR3 region of each patient. As for the original processing: The researchers built a classifier to tell apart papillary thyroid cancer patients with distant metastasis, based on CDR3 differences among clinicopathological groups. The Shannon index was used to measure repertoire diversity, and the Morisita-Horn index was used to measure how similar tumor and blood repertoires were. TCRdb redid the processing of the public reads, applying fastp at Q25 and MiXCR, and retained in-frame beta chains. TCRdb's processing, not the study's, gives the V and J calls here. The sample profile shows about 26,000 clones; around 25% of them were found once. The ten largest clones add up to approximately 6% of the sample. Before undergoing thyroid surgery, none of the patients had been given any kind of treatment. The study retrospectively analysed patient clinical samples collected from 2012 to 2018 using T-cell receptor beta sequencing.

This clone was picked up many times. No antigen is known for it. Within one base of it there is no much larger clone, and no base qualities were kept. The germline V gene encodes CDR1 LGHNA and CDR2 YNFKEQ. V gives up 0 bases and J gives up 14 bases, and the segment between their germline ends measures 19 bases. Including cysteine and phenylalanine, the CDR3 has 14 amino acids. Kept here is only the CDR3 DNA, which spans 42 bases and is read in frame from base 1. The V and J genes are TRBV4-2 and TRBJ2-5, and TRBD1 may be the D gene, going by 6 matching bases. The sequence derives from a female donor with papillary thyroid cancer or a benign thyroid nodule (not recorded which). Some clones in this sample may be carry-over from other donors' samples. The sample was blood. The bases are TGTGCCAGCAGCCAAGATTCGGAGGTCAGGGGCTTCTACTTC. Translated, it reads CASSQDSEVRGFYF.